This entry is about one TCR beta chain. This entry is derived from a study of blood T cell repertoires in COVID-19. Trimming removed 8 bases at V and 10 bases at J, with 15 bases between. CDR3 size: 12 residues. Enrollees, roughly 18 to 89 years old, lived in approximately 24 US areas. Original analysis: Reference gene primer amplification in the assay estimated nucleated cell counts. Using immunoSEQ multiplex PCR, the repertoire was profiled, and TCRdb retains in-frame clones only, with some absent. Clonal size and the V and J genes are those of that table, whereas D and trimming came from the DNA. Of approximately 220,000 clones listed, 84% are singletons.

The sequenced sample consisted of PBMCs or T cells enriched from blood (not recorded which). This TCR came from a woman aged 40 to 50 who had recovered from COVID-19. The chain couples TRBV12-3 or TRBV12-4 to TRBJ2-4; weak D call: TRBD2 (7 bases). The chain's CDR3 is CASSEGGNIQYF. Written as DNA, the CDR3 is TGTGCCAGCTCCGAGGGGGGGAATATTCAGTACTTC.